This entry lists 31 T cell receptor beta chains sequenced from one sample in a study of tumor-infiltrating lymphocytes in primary liver carcinoma. Priming with a constant-region primer yielded TCR beta cDNA from 450 to 600 ng total RNA. Three rounds of nested multiplex PCR with slightly modified ARM-PCR produced TCR beta libraries. PCR rounds one and two used TRBV1-TRBV30 forward primers with a C-beta reverse primer for around 11 cycles each. MiXCR was run by TCRdb on the multiplex PCR reads, yielding one entry per CDR3 protein. The table records about 48,000 distinct CDR3 sequences, about 80% of them present only once. Co-extracted RNA and DNA came from roughly 20-30 mg of unsorted bulk tissue. The sample taken for sequencing was liver tumor tissue from sampling region 3. Subset reported: tumor region T3, left-lateral pole. These receptors were collected from a man aged 40-55 years with primary liver carcinoma and hepatitis B virus infection.

On this clonotype: One junction end disagrees with the germline gene, perhaps due to a read error. This chain connects TRBV24-1 to TRBJ2-1, with D maybe TRBD2 (5 bases). The germline gives CDR1 KGHDR, CDR2 SFDVKD. CDR3 length equals 15 residues. The CDR3 DNA follows: TGTGCCATCAGTGATTCGCGGGCCTCCTTAAGCGAGCAGTTCTTC. Its translation is CAISDSRASLSEQFF.

J is TRBJ2-1 and V is TRBV29-1, with 7 bases aligning to TRBD1. CDR1 and CDR2 from the germline V gene are SQVTM and ANQGSEA. The CDR3 is 14 residues long. V lost 7 bases to trimming and J lost 11 bases; unmatched junction nucleotides: 17. This chain's CDR3 is CSGLPCQGVDKQFF. The CDR3 DNA sequence: TGCAGCGGATTGCCGTGTCAGGGGGTGGATAAGCAGTTCTTC.

As regards this clonotype: At one end the junction does not follow the germline gene, possibly because of a read error. The chain employs TRBV7-9 and TRBJ2-1; TRBD2 agrees at 10 bases. The germline CDR1 and CDR2 sequences are SEHNR and FQNEAQ (reference sequence). The CDR3 has 14 residues. This CDR3 reads CGSSSGLAYNEQFF. The CDR3 DNA is TGTGGCAGCAGCTCGGGACTAGCGTACAATGAGCAGTTCTTC.

This clonotype was detected many times. Given a much more abundant clone one base away, this may be a read error. The chain carries TRBV6-1 and TRBJ1-2; D gene ambiguous. Germline values: CDR1 MNHNS, CDR2 SASEGT. The CDR3 length is 10 residues. Trimming removed 3 bases at V and 13 bases at J, with 9 bases between. Here the CDR3 DNA reads TGTGCCAGCAGTGATGGTCGCTGCACCTTC. It is translated as CASSDGRCTF.

Points on this clonotype: The germline gene is not matched at one end of the junction; a read error may be the cause. The chain is built from TRBV29-1 and TRBJ2-5; a possible D gene is TRBD2 (6 bases). CDR1 SQVTM and CDR2 ANQGSEA come from the germline V gene. This CDR3 is built from 13 residues. The DNA for the CDR3 is TGCAGCGTTGAGGGACTTGACAAAGAGGCCCAGCACTTC. Translating it yields CSVEGLDKEAQHF.

The chain uses TRBV5-4 and TRBJ2-2, with a tentative D call TRBD2 (6 bases). In germline, CDR1 is SGHNT, CDR2 YYREEE (reference sequence). V lost 6 bases to trimming and J lost 4 bases, with 16 bases between them. This CDR3 is 15 amino acids long. CDR3 nucleotide sequence: TGTGCCAGCAACCCTTTTAGCGGTGGCACCGGGGAGCTGTTTTTT. Protein: CASNPFSGGTGELFF.

This clonotype appeared a few times. Here the CDR3 omits its conserved ending phenylalanine or tryptophan, so a read error is the likely source. The gene calls are TRBV7-8 and TRBJ1-5, with D uncertain. V was cut by 9 bases and J by 2 bases, with 26 bases left in between. Per germline, CDR1 SGHVS and CDR2 FQNEAQ. This CDR3 has 18 residues. CDR3 bases: TGTGCCAGTAGCCCTGAAGTCTTCGTCCTGGCGGGCAATCAGCCCCAGCATTCT. Translating gives CASSPEVFVLAGNQPQHS.

The rearrangement links TRBV29-1 to TRBJ2-1, with 10 positions matching TRBD2. The trim removed 6 bases at V and 7 bases at J, leaving 9 bases unmatched. Germline V CDR1 and CDR2: SQVTM, ANQGSEA. The length of the CDR3 is 14 residues. CDR3 loop: CSVFKAGGPNEQFF. CDR3 bases: TGCAGCGTCTTCAAAGCGGGAGGGCCTAATGAGCAGTTCTTC.

The rearrangement uses TRBV29-1 and TRBJ2-5, with D hard to call. Looked up from germline, CDR1 is SQVTM and CDR2 is ANQGSEA. Trimming took off 3 bases at V and 7 bases at J, with 15 bases between the two ends. This CDR3 comprises 13 residues. Here the CDR3 DNA reads TGCAGCGTTGACGAGATAACCCGAGGGACCCAGTACTTC. Amino acids: CSVDEITRGTQYF.

Remarks on this clonotype: One end of the junction is discordant with germline, which a read error may explain. V gene TRBV14 combines with J gene TRBJ2-3, with a possible D match to TRBD2 (6 bases). The germline V gene has CDR1 SGHDN and CDR2 FVKESK. This CDR3 is 17 amino acids long. CDR3 amino acids: CASSHHPGTTSTDTQYF. In DNA form, the CDR3 reads TGTGCCAGCAGCCATCATCCCGGGACCACTAGCACAGATACACAGTATTTT.

This clonotype was detected a few times. At one boundary the junction diverges from the germline segment, which might be a read error. The chain combines TRBV11-2 with TRBJ2-3, with D possibly matching TRBD1 (6 bases). The CDR3 contains 14 residues. Germline V CDR1 and CDR2: SGHAT, FQNNGV. CDR3 sequence (DNA): TGTGCTAGCAGCTTATCCAGGGGATCAGGTACGCAGTATTTC. It codes for CASSLSRGSGTQYF. The whole variable domain, remainder taken from reference TRBV11-2 and TRBJ2-3, is EAGVAQSPRYKIIEKRQSVAFWCNPISGHATLYWYQQILGQGPKLLIQFQNNGVVDDSQLPKDRFSAERLKGVDSTLKIQPAKLEDSAVYLCASSLSRGSGTQYFGPGTRLTVL.

Notes on this clonotype: The CDR3 carries no conserved terminal phenylalanine or tryptophan, so it likely arises from a read error. The DNA is omitted, as the CDR3 cannot be located on it reliably, and the CDR3 follows TCRdb's listing. V and J are TRBV6-6 and TRBJ1-2. The length of the CDR3 is 12 amino acids, counting both ends. Germline loops: CDR1 MNHNY, CDR2 SVGAGI (reference sequence). The CDR3 reads CASSDRFYGYTS.

There are many counts of this clonotype. The chain couples TRBV6-6 to TRBJ2-5, with D uncertain. V lost 0 bases and J 5 bases, leaving 13 bases between the germline ends. The CDR3 consists of 15 residues. Germline values: CDR1 MNHNY, CDR2 SVGAGI (reference sequence). The CDR3 DNA reads TGTGCCAGCAGTTACTCGATAGAAGTCCGGGAGACCCAGTACTTC. This gives the protein CASSYSIEVRETQYF.

Note on this clonotype: The missing conserved phenylalanine or tryptophan at the end of this CDR3 makes a read error likely. The chain recombines TRBV11-2 with TRBJ2-7, with 9 bases aligning to TRBD1. Germline V lookup: CDR1 SGHAT, CDR2 FQNNGV. This CDR3 is built from 15 residues. The V and J ends lost 7 bases and 8 bases, in that order; junction bases with no gene match: 15. The CDR3 nucleotides read TGTGCCAGCAACTCTACAGGGGGCCGGAGGTACAAGCAGTACTTA. This sequence encodes CASNSTGGRRYKQYL.

The chain combines TRBV28 with TRBJ2-3, with D tentatively TRBD2 (5 bases). Trimming left V 7 bases short and J 4 bases short, with 21 bases between. Looked up from germline, CDR1 is MDHEN and CDR2 is SYDVKM. The CDR3 totals 16 residues. CDR3 DNA: TGTGCCAGCACCTCCCGAGAGGGTAACCGGGCAGATACGCAGTATTTT. The encoded protein is CASTSREGNRADTQYF.

On this clonotype: This clone may be a read error of a much larger clone one base away. This chain links TRBV28 with TRBJ2-3; TRBD2 aligns across 7 bases. The CDR3 has 16 residues. CDR1 MDHEN and CDR2 SYDVKM come from the germline V gene. Here the CDR3 reads CASSPLGGDGTHTQYF. CDR3 DNA sequence: TGTGCCAGCAGTCCTCTGGGGGGGGATGGCACACATACGCAGTATTTT. Variable domain in full (rest from reference TRBV28 and TRBJ2-3): DVKVTQSSRYLVKRTGEKVFLECVQDMDHENMFWYRQDPGLGLRLIYFSYDVKMKEKGDIPEGYSVSREKKERFSLILESASTNQTSMYLCASSPLGGDGTHTQYFGPGTRLTVL.

This clonotype rates as medium-sized. This chain connects TRBV11-2 to TRBJ2-5, with D possibly being TRBD1 or TRBD2 (5 bases each). Trimming removed 9 bases at V and 9 bases at J, with 11 bases between. Germline values: CDR1 SGHAT, CDR2 FQNNGV. The CDR3 extends over 10 amino acids. The CDR3: CASGLGAQYF. The CDR3 bases are TGTGCCAGTGGACTGGGGGCCCAGTACTTC.

On this clonotype itself: An end of the junction differs from the germline gene, which may be a read error. The rearrangement uses TRBV11-2 and TRBJ2-2, with 9 bases matching TRBD1. CDR3 length: 17 residues. The germline gives CDR1 SGHAT, CDR2 FQNNGV. This chain's CDR3 is CASNFDRDRVGTGEMFF. DNA of the CDR3: TGTGCCAGCAACTTTGATCGGGACAGGGTTGGCACCGGGGAGATGTTTTTT.

This clonotype was seen more than once but under ten times. A single base separates this from a much larger clone, so it may be a read error. The chain couples TRBV5-5 to TRBJ2-1; D is uncertain. This CDR3 spans 13 amino acids. V was trimmed by 10 bases and J by 0 bases, leaving 11 bases between them. Germline CDR1 reads SGHKS; CDR2 reads YYEKEE (reference sequence). CDR3: CAPQRSSYNEQFF. The CDR3 DNA is TGTGCCCCCCAGAGGAGCTCCTACAATGAGCAGTTCTTC.

This clonotype was observed at least ten times. The rearrangement joins TRBV10-2 to TRBJ2-5; TRBD1 might be the D (6 bases). CDR1 and CDR2 from the germline V gene are WSHSY and SAAADI. The CDR3 runs to 16 residues. V lost 3 bases, J lost 8 bases, and 22 bases lay in between. CDR3 protein: CASSEGQRLQEITQYF. The CDR3 nucleotides are TGCGCCAGCAGTGAAGGACAGAGACTACAAGAGATAACCCAGTACTTC.

In the case of this clonotype: Because the CDR3 is missing its conserved closing phenylalanine or tryptophan, this is likely a read error. V is TRBV4-1 and J is TRBJ1-5, with no clear D. Germline V lookup: CDR1 MGHRA, CDR2 YSYEKL. The CDR3 has 15 residues. Trimming took 1 base from V and 3 from J, leaving 10 bases between them. This chain's CDR3 is CASSQGGGANQPQHY. CDR3 coding DNA: TGCGCCAGCAGCCAAGGTGGAGGTGCCAATCAGCCCCAGCATTAT.

V and J are TRBV29-1 and TRBJ2-7, with D tentatively TRBD1 (7 bases). V was trimmed by 4 bases and J by 3 bases, leaving 10 bases between them. Germline-derived CDR1 and CDR2 are SQVTM and ANQGSEA. CDR3 size: 12 residues. Here the CDR3 reads CSVGQGGYEQYF. The DNA of the CDR3 is TGCAGCGTTGGTCAGGGGGGCTACGAGCAGTACTTC.

The genes are TRBV28 and TRBJ2-2; no clear D. The CDR3 has 13 residues. CDR1 is MDHEN and CDR2 is SYDVKM in the germline V gene. The V end lost 6 bases, the J end lost 5 bases, and 10 bases lay between the germline ends. The CDR3 DNA sequence: TGTGCCAGCAGGGCTGTGGTAACCGGGGAGCTGTTTTTT. Translated: CASRAVVTGELFF.

About this clonotype: This CDR3 fails to terminate in the conserved phenylalanine or tryptophan, so it likely reflects a read error. CDR3 sequence (DNA): TGTGCCAGCAGCTCCTGGGCAGGGGGTTTCGATGAGCAGTTCTAC. It translates to CASSSWAGGFDEQFY. The V gene is TRBV5-8, the J gene TRBJ2-1; TRBD1 matches 7 bases. The CDR3 contains 15 residues. Germline V lookup: CDR1 SGHTS, CDR2 YDEGEE. The ends lost 3 bases at V and 8 bases at J; junction bases unmatched: 11.

This clonotype was counted ten times or more. The rearrangement links TRBV6-6 to TRBJ2-5; 8 bases are a match to TRBD2. Trimming cost V 2 bases and J 4 bases; bases outside gene matches: 6. Germline V CDR1 and CDR2: MNHNY, SVGAGI (reference sequence). The CDR3 is 15 residues long. CDR3 coding DNA: TGTGCCAGCAGTTACGGGACTAGGCGTTTAGAGACCCAGTACTTC. Protein sequence: CASSYGTRRLETQYF.

For this clonotype: This CDR3 is missing its conserved last phenylalanine or tryptophan, likely due to a read error. V is TRBV11-1 and J is TRBJ2-1, with D possibly being TRBD2 (7 bases). There are 15 residues in the CDR3. Looked up from germline, CDR1 is SGHAT and CDR2 is FQDESV (reference sequence). The chain's CDR3 is CASSPRGGGYYEQFL. As DNA, the CDR3 is TGTGCCAGCAGCCCAAGGGGGGGTGGCTACTATGAGCAGTTCTTA.

Of note for this clonotype: One junction end does not reproduce the germline sequence, and a read error may be involved. The chain joins TRBV4-1 to TRBJ2-7, with 9 positions matching TRBD2. This CDR3 has 15 amino acids. In germline, CDR1 is MGHRA, CDR2 YSYEKL. CDR3 residues: CASCQEGLANHEQYF. CDR3 DNA sequence: TGCGCCAGCTGCCAAGAGGGACTAGCAAACCACGAGCAGTACTTC.

This clonotype was seen more than once but under ten times. The chain links TRBV2 to TRBJ1-4; 8 nucleotides align to TRBD1. The J segment lost 7 bases and the V segment lost 5 bases, leaving 15 bases of the junction unmatched. Germline V gene lookup returns CDR1 SNHLY and CDR2 FYNNEI. CDR3 size: 17 residues. This CDR3 reads CASSPTGAEVPSEKLFF. In DNA form, the CDR3 reads TGTGCCAGCAGTCCGACAGGGGCCGAGGTACCATCTGAAAAACTGTTTTTT.

This clonotype was picked up many times. The chain's CDR3 is CASSFPGGLYEQYF. CDR3 bases: TGTGCCAGCAGCTTTCCAGGGGGCCTGTACGAGCAGTACTTC. The V gene is TRBV7-9, the J gene TRBJ2-7, with TRBD1 identical over 8 bases. Germline V lookup: CDR1 SEHNR, CDR2 FQNEAQ (reference sequence). There are 14 residues in the CDR3. After removal of 3 bases from V and 4 bases from J, the junction contained 5 bases not matched to a gene.

Points on this clonotype: One end of the junction varies from germline; a read error may be responsible. The chain uses TRBV6-5 and TRBJ2-1; 10 positions agree with TRBD2. From germline, CDR1 is MNHEY and CDR2 SVGAGI. This CDR3 has 15 residues. CDR3 in DNA: TGTACCAGCAGTTACGGACTAGCGGACTCCACACGGCAGTTCTTC. It encodes CTSSYGLADSTRQFF.

About this clonotype itself: A read error may account for a junction end that differs from germline. The chain has TRBV6-5 and TRBJ1-1; TRBD1 is a possible D gene (6 bases). CDR3 length: 13 residues. Germline-derived CDR1 and CDR2 are MNHEY and SVGAGI. Here the CDR3 reads CVSSYRENTEVFF. Here the CDR3 DNA reads TGTGTCAGCAGTTACAGGGAGAACACTGAAGTTTTCTTT.